This T cell receptor (beta chain) was found in a study of radiotherapy plus CTLA-4 blockade in lung cancer. In the study overall: The study recorded objective responses in about 20% of patients and disease control in roughly 34%.

Notes on this clone: The antigen is not known.

Some clones are missing from TCRdb's copy, which holds only in-frame ones; the method was immunoSEQ multiplex PCR. The sample contains more than 95,000 clones, roughly 74% of which appear only once. Lung cancer patients with chemo-refractory metastatic non-small-cell disease were given focal radiation plus CTLA-4 blockade with ipilimumab. Trimming took 1 base from V and 7 from J; bases not matched to a gene: 16. Germline loops: CDR1 SGHDN, CDR2 FVKESK. The CDR3 is 18 residues long. General study points: An expansion of tumor-derived TCR clones occurred in blood after radiotherapy plus ipilimumab. Alongside interferon-beta, early blood T cell clone dynamics were reportedly the best predictor of response.

The sequences come from peripheral blood, collected from a patient treated with radiotherapy plus ipilimumab. This sequence joins TRBV14 and TRBJ1-3; 7 nucleotides agree with TRBD1. The clonotype was recovered from a human donor with non-small cell lung cancer who had a partial response to radiotherapy plus ipilimumab. Some clones in this sample may be carry-over from other donors' samples. The CDR3 DNA is TGTGCCAGCAGCCAAGCCCTGGGACAGTTTCTTAGTCGGAACACCATATATTTT. As protein: CASSQALGQFLSRNTIYF.